This T cell receptor beta chain came from a study of radiotherapy plus CTLA-4 blockade in lung cancer (dated by TCRdb to the late 2010s). For context, the study as a whole: Among enrolled patients, roughly 17% had an objective response and 31% reached disease control. Summary of the overall study and its limitations: The strongest predictors of response, as reported, were early dynamic changes in blood T cell clones along with a rise in serum interferon-beta after radiation. After treatment with radiotherapy and ipilimumab, TCR clones that came from tumors expanded in the peripheral blood.

The study tested focal radiation therapy combined with CTLA-4 blockade (ipilimumab) in patients with chemo-refractory metastatic non-small-cell lung cancer. Libraries were constructed by the immunoSEQ multiplex PCR assay. TCRdb obtained this table from immuneACCESS and retained in-frame rearrangements with V and J assigned. These tables miss some clones; where compared with another copy, unresolved V genes account for less than half of the shortfall, and the remainder is unexplained. A total of more than 25,000 clones appear in this sample, approximately 80% of them only once. The ten largest account for approximately 16% of the sample. Concerning this clone itself: Its target antigen remains unknown. No base quality values were provided; no much bigger clone lies one nucleotide off.

Taken from cysteine to phenylalanine, the CDR3 has 15 residues. Here the CDR3 DNA is all that survives: 45 bases in frame from base 1. Relative to germline, V is 8 bases shorter and J is 5 bases shorter, with 21 bases between their ends. CDR1 and CDR2 are drawn from the germline V gene: SNHLY, FYNNEI. The receptor was derived from a human donor with non-small cell lung cancer that progressed on radiotherapy plus ipilimumab. The sequence joins TRBV2 to TRBJ2-5, with a weak D call of TRBD2 (6 bases match). Specimen: peripheral blood, collected from a patient treated with radiotherapy plus ipilimumab. The CDR3 loop reads CASSRRAGGGETQYF. The DNA sequence follows: TGTGCCAGCTCGCGAAGGGCCGGTGGGGGGGAGACCCAGTACTTC.